The 30 T cell receptor beta chains presented below share a single source sample, sequenced in a study of vaccination effects on CD4 cells after COVID-19. The antigens for these receptors are not known. Produced via immunoSEQ multiplex PCR; TCRdb's table is partial and in-frame only. The sample includes 50,000 to 60,000 clones, approximately 80% of them seen just once. The authors isolated CD4+ T cells after around 11 days of culture. Sequences were derived from CD4+ T cells from PBMCs cultured without peptide, sampled before COVID-19 vaccination. Every receptor here comes from a human donor who received a COVID-19 vaccine.

The gene calls are TRBV5-1 and TRBJ2-2; the match to TRBD2 covers 12 bases. The J segment lost 4 bases and the V segment lost 4 bases, leaving 8 bases of the junction unmatched. Per the germline V gene, CDR1 is SGHRS and CDR2 is YFSETQ. The CDR3 is 17 residues long. The DNA of the CDR3 is TGCGCCAGCAGCCAAAGACTAGCGGGGGCCTCCACCGGGGAGCTGTTTTTT. Translated: CASSQRLAGASTGELFF.

The chain carries TRBV3-1 (or the pseudogene TRBV3-2) and TRBJ2-7, with TRBD1 identical over 10 bases. The CDR3 sequence is 20 residues long. V was clipped by 1 base and J by 0 bases; unmatched bases: 15. CDR1 and CDR2 (germline): LGHDT, YNNKEL (reference sequence). CDR3 loop: CASSQAPTGGSGIASYEQYV. The CDR3 coding sequence is TGTGCCAGCAGCCAAGCCCCGACAGGGGGCTCAGGGATTGCCTCCTACGAGCAGTACGTC.

The table lists this clone with a count of one. The CDR3 here is CASSPTGGRFYEQYV. CDR3 coding DNA: TGTGCCAGCAGTCCGACAGGGGGCCGCTTTTACGAGCAGTACGTC. V is TRBV6-5 and J is TRBJ2-7; 10 bases map to TRBD1. The CDR3 contains 15 residues. V was pared by 5 bases and J by 4 bases, with 8 bases of the junction left unmatched. Per germline, CDR1 MNHEY and CDR2 SVGAGI.

This clone was seen only once. This chain links TRBV27 with TRBJ2-1; perhaps TRBD2 as D (6 bases). CDR1 and CDR2 from the germline V gene are MNHEY and SMNVEV (reference sequence). Trimming took 5 bases from V and 4 from J, leaving 12 bases between them. CDR3 length: 14 amino acids. Written as DNA, the CDR3 is TGTGCCAGCAGTCATCTAGCGTCTTACAATGAGCAGTTCTTC. Translation: CASSHLASYNEQFF.

The gene calls are TRBV7-2 and TRBJ1-2; D is possibly TRBD1 (6 bases). The CDR3 totals 15 residues. Germline CDR1 and CDR2: SGHTA and FQGNSA. The V end was cut by 5 bases, the J end by 3 bases, with 16 bases between. Here the CDR3 DNA reads TGTGCCAGCAGCGCCTCCGCGGGGGGCTACTATGGCTACACCTTC. Translating gives CASSASAGGYYGYTF. The whole variable domain, filled in from reference TRBV7-2 and TRBJ1-2, reads GAGVSQSPSNKVTEKGKDVELRCDPISGHTALYWYRQSLGQGLEFLIYFQGNSAPDKSGLPSDRFSAERTGGSVSTLTIQRTQQEDSAVYLCASSASAGGYYGYTFGSGTRLTVV.

This chain links TRBV9 with TRBJ2-3; D is uncertain. Germline values: CDR1 SGDLS, CDR2 YYNGEE. This CDR3 has 15 residues. The V end was cut by 6 bases, the J end by 1 base, with 15 bases between. The CDR3 nucleotides are TGTGCCAGCACCCGAAGCCCGGACCGCACAGATACGCAGTATTTT. This codes for CASTRSPDRTDTQYF. The whole variable domain, filled in from reference TRBV9 and TRBJ2-3, reads DSGVTQTPKHLITATGQRVTLRCSPRSGDLSVYWYQQSLDQGLQFLIQYYNGEERAKGNILERFSAQQFPDLHSELNLSSLELGDSALYFCASTRSPDRTDTQYFGPGTRLTVL.

This sequence joins TRBV9 and TRBJ1-2, with 7 bases aligning to TRBD1. The V gene's germline CDR1 is SGDLS and CDR2 YYNGEE. The CDR3 has 16 amino acids. V shed 4 bases, J shed 4 bases, and the junction held 13 bases outside the gene matches. The CDR3 protein is CASSKSKTGDVYGYTF. CDR3 DNA: TGTGCCAGCAGCAAGTCAAAAACAGGGGACGTCTATGGCTACACCTTC.

This clone was counted only a few times. This chain links TRBV2 with TRBJ2-5; no reliable D call. V lost 4 bases, J lost 0 bases, and 12 bases lay in between. The CDR3 is 15 amino acids. CDR1 SNHLY and CDR2 FYNNEI come from the germline V gene. CDR3 nucleotide sequence: TGTGCCAGCAGTGTAATAAAGGCGTACCAAGAGACCCAGTACTTC. Its translation is CASSVIKAYQETQYF. The full variable domain, completed using reference TRBV2 and TRBJ2-5, is EPEVTQTPSHQVTQMGQEVILRCVPISNHLYFYWYRQILGQKVEFLVSFYNNEISEKSEIFDDQFSVERPDGSNFTLKIRSTKLEDSAMYFCASSVIKAYQETQYFGPGTRLLVL.

The rearrangement links TRBV18 to TRBJ2-6; TRBD1 agrees at 7 bases. The V and J ends lost 10 bases and 2 bases, in that order; junction bases with no gene match: 5. From germline, CDR1 is KGHSH and CDR2 LQKENI. This CDR3 contains 14 residues. CDR3 loop: CATSGQTGANVLTF. For the CDR3, the DNA is TGTGCCACCTCGGGACAGACTGGGGCCAACGTCCTGACTTTC.

The chain joins TRBV11-2 to TRBJ2-7; TRBD1 agrees at 9 bases. The CDR3 covers 14 residues. V lost 6 bases and J lost 2; bases outside the gene matches: 5. Germline V CDR1 and CDR2: SGHAT, FQNNGV. This CDR3 reads CASRLGQGTYEQYV. CDR3 bases: TGTGCCAGCAGGCTCGGACAGGGGACCTACGAGCAGTACGTC.

The chain couples TRBV23-1 to TRBJ2-4; D is unclear. TRBV23-1 is marked as an open reading frame, function uncertain. The CDR3 length is 19 residues. Trimming cost V 6 bases and J 0 bases, with 24 bases left between them. CDR3 protein: CASSPGFSQENLAKNIQYF. The CDR3, as DNA: TGCGCCAGCAGCCCCGGGTTCTCGCAGGAGAACCTAGCCAAAAACATTCAGTACTTC.

This chain uses TRBV7-8 with TRBJ2-2; no clear D. Germline loops: CDR1 SGHVS, CDR2 FQNEAQ. The CDR3 extends over 14 amino acids. With 0 bases removed from V and 5 bases from J, the gap between germline ends came to 7 bases. DNA of the CDR3: TGTGCCAGCAGCTTAGCGCATACGACCGGGGAGCTGTTTTTT. Amino acid sequence: CASSLAHTTGELFF.

The J gene is TRBJ1-4, the V gene TRBV5-1; 7 nucleotides agree with TRBD1. This CDR3 is 15 amino acids long. The germline V gene has CDR1 SGHRS and CDR2 YFSETQ. With 7 bases clipped from V and 0 bases from J, the junction kept 6 bases outside the gene matches. This CDR3 is CASSQGDSTNEKLFF. DNA of the CDR3: TGCGCCAGCTCTCAGGGGGACTCAACTAATGAAAAACTGTTTTTT.

This rearrangement joins TRBV5-6 to TRBJ2-5, with a possible D match to TRBD2 (6 bases). Germline V CDR1 and CDR2: SGHDT, YYEEEE. The CDR3 contains 15 residues. V was shortened by 4 bases and J by 2 bases, with 15 bases between the two germline ends. The CDR3 DNA follows: TGTGCCAGCAGCCTGTACGGACTACCTCAAGAGACCCAGTACTTC. Its protein product is CASSLYGLPQETQYF.

The genes are TRBV18 and TRBJ2-6, with 9 bases lining up with TRBD1. The CDR3 is 17 residues long. Germline CDR1 and CDR2: KGHSH and LQKENI. V was clipped by 3 bases and J by 1 base; unmatched bases: 4. The CDR3 spells CASSPGTGRSGANVLTF. CDR3 sequence (DNA): TGTGCCAGCTCACCGGGGACAGGGCGGTCTGGGGCCAACGTCCTGACTTTC.

This chain links TRBV24-1 with TRBJ2-5, with 7 bases aligning to TRBD1. The germline CDR1 and CDR2 sequences are KGHDR and SFDVKD. The CDR3 sequence is 15 residues long. With 0 bases clipped from V and 3 bases from J, the junction kept 3 bases outside the gene matches. CDR3 sequence: CATSDLGQEKETQYF. In DNA form, the CDR3 reads TGTGCCACCAGTGATTTGGGACAGGAGAAAGAGACCCAGTACTTC.

The rearrangement links TRBV7-8 to TRBJ2-2; D not resolved. Trimming took 1 base from V and 1 from J, leaving 7 bases between them. Germline V gene sequence: CDR1 SGHVS, CDR2 FQNEAQ. CDR3 length: 15 amino acids. This chain's CDR3 is CASSLVAWNTGELFF. The CDR3 DNA is TGTGCCAGCAGCTTAGTGGCCTGGAACACCGGGGAGCTGTTTTTT.

This rearrangement joins TRBV24-1 to TRBJ1-1; no definite D call. CDR1 is KGHDR and CDR2 is SFDVKD in the germline V gene. The CDR3 extends over 15 amino acids. V lost 6 bases and J 2 bases, leaving 15 bases between the germline ends. The CDR3 nucleotides read TGTGCCACCAGTAGCGGAAGAGGAGTAAACACTGAAGCTTTCTTT. Translated: CATSSGRGVNTEAFF.

The chain joins TRBV2 to TRBJ1-2; TRBD1 is a possible D gene (5 bases). The CDR3 loop spans 13 amino acids. Trimming shortened V by 8 bases and J by 4 bases, and 14 bases separated the two germline ends. Germline CDR1 reads SNHLY; CDR2 reads FYNNEI. CDR3 in DNA: TGTGCCAGCCGGGGACCTCAAGGCTATGGCTACACCTTC. Translated, it gives CASRGPQGYGYTF.

In this sample, this clone turned up a few times. This chain links TRBV6-5 with TRBJ1-2; D ambiguous. V was trimmed by 4 bases and J by 7 bases, leaving 13 bases between them. This CDR3 region has 13 residues. Germline V gene lookup returns CDR1 MNHEY and CDR2 SVGAGI. The CDR3 DNA reads TGTGCCAGCAGTTGGACCGAGGCCGGTGGCTACACCTTC. Translation gives CASSWTEAGGYTF.

The rearrangement links TRBV5-4 to TRBJ1-3; 7 bases agree with TRBD1. In germline, CDR1 is SGHNT, CDR2 YYREEE (reference sequence). V shed 0 bases, J shed 3 bases, and the junction held 12 bases outside the gene matches. CDR3 size: 18 residues. The CDR3 DNA follows: TGTGCCAGCAGCTTGGATGGGACAGCAGGGAAGGTTGGAAACACCATATATTTT. Translation: CASSLDGTAGKVGNTIYF.

The chain uses TRBV29-1 and TRBJ1-3; 9 bases align to TRBD1. The CDR3 is 15 amino acids. Losses at the gene ends were 2 bases for V and 4 bases for J; bases not matched to a gene: 6. Looked up from germline, CDR1 is SQVTM and CDR2 is ANQGSEA. The CDR3 sequence is CSVETGTGLGNTIYF. The CDR3, as DNA: TGCAGCGTTGAAACCGGGACAGGGCTGGGAAACACCATATATTTT.

V usage is TRBV19 and J usage is TRBJ1-5; D possibly corresponds to TRBD1 (6 bases). CDR1 is LNHDA, CDR2 SQIVND, per germline (reference sequence). The CDR3 sequence is 15 residues long. V gave up 0 bases and J gave up 3 bases, with 9 bases separating them. CDR3 protein: CASSIDTGFNQPQHF. In nucleotides, the CDR3 is TGTGCCAGTAGTATAGATACAGGGTTCAATCAGCCCCAGCATTTT.

The gene calls are TRBV10-1 and TRBJ2-5; D may correspond to TRBD1 or TRBD2 (5 bases each). This CDR3 has 13 amino acids. Germline assignment: CDR1 WNHNN and CDR2 SYGVQD (reference sequence). The ends were cut back, 2 bases at V and 5 bases at J, with 9 bases in the middle. The DNA of the CDR3 is TGCGCCAGCAGTGAGCAGGGAGTGGAGACCCAGTACTTC. Translating it yields CASSEQGVETQYF.

The chain links TRBV13 to TRBJ2-2; 11 nucleotides match TRBD2. With 6 bases clipped from V and 6 bases from J, the junction kept 15 bases outside the gene matches. CDR1 and CDR2 (germline): PRHDT, FYEKMQ (reference sequence). The CDR3 totals 18 residues. The CDR3 spells CASRRKIDSGGAAGELFF. The CDR3 nucleotides are TGTGCCAGCAGACGTAAGATCGATAGCGGGGGGGCTGCCGGGGAGCTGTTTTTT.

This chain links TRBV6-5 with TRBJ2-7; a possible D gene is TRBD2 (6 bases). The CDR3 is 14 residues long. V was pared by 2 bases and J by 2 bases, with 10 bases between. Germline loops: CDR1 MNHEY, CDR2 SVGAGI. In DNA form, the CDR3 reads TGTGCCAGCAGTTACGGGACTGGGACCTACGAGCAGTACGTC. As protein: CASSYGTGTYEQYV.

The rearrangement uses TRBV2 and TRBJ1-1; TRBD1 matches 10 bases. There are 14 residues in the CDR3. After removal of 6 bases from V and 4 bases from J, the junction contained 5 bases not matched to a gene. Germline V gene sequence: CDR1 SNHLY, CDR2 FYNNEI. Written as DNA, the CDR3 is TGTGCCAGCAGGACGACAGGGGGCAGCACTGAAGCTTTCTTT. Amino acids: CASRTTGGSTEAFF.

This clone was recorded once. V is TRBV18 and J is TRBJ1-1; D is undetermined. The CDR3 is made up of 15 amino acids. V lost 2 bases and J lost 3, with 13 bases in between. CDR1 and CDR2 from the germline V gene are KGHSH and LQKENI. CDR3 loop: CASSPSLGPYTEAFF. DNA for the CDR3: TGTGCCAGCTCACCATCCCTAGGGCCGTACACTGAAGCTTTCTTT. Using reference TRBV18 and TRBJ1-1 for the parts outside the CDR3, the full variable domain is NAGVMQNPRHLVRRRGQEARLRCSPMKGHSHVYWYRQLPEEGLKFMVYLQKENIIDESGMPKERFSAEFPKEGPSILRIQQVVRGDSAAYFCASSPSLGPYTEAFFGQGTRLTVV.

This chain connects TRBV19 to TRBJ2-7; TRBD2 agrees at 9 bases. The CDR3 totals 18 residues. With V trimmed by 10 bases and J by 5 bases, 24 bases remained unmatched. CDR1 LNHDA and CDR2 SQIVND come from the germline V gene (reference sequence). The CDR3 here is CANRGKQAGGRVKNEQYV. The CDR3 bases are TGTGCCAACCGGGGGAAGCAAGCGGGGGGCCGTGTTAAAAACGAGCAGTACGTC.

The chain couples TRBV12-5 to TRBJ1-6; D not resolved. The CDR3 consists of 20 residues. With 0 bases removed from V and 0 bases from J, the gap between germline ends came to 18 bases. Germline V gene lookup returns CDR1 LGHNT and CDR2 FRNRAP. CDR3 region: CASGLVTVTANSSYNSPLHF. CDR3 sequence (DNA): TGTGCTAGTGGTTTGGTAACTGTAACAGCTAATAGCTCCTATAATTCACCCCTCCACTTT. Complete variable domain (other parts from reference TRBV12-5 and TRBJ1-6): DARVTQTPRHKVTEMGQEVTMRCQPILGHNTVFWYRQTMMQGLELLAYFRNRAPLDDSGMPKDRFSAEMPDATLATLKIQPSEPRDSAVYFCASGLVTVTANSSYNSPLHFGNGTRLTVT.